The source of this TCR beta chain is a study of blood T cells in healthy people across ages (dated by TCRdb to the mid-2010s). Regarding the study in general: In model experiments, template switching captured about one uniquely barcoded TCR beta cDNA molecule for every two T cells. Two additional independent replicas of 1 million unique cDNA reads from the same blood draw were analyzed for two donors (one aged 18 to 30 and one aged 80 or older). To avoid experimental bias, donors of different ages were distributed randomly across sequencing lanes. Using deep sequencing normalized with unique cDNA molecular identifiers, the study measured how TCR beta repertoire diversity changes with age. The donors were divided into four age groups: young (average around 16 years), middle-aged (around 41), aged (about 62) and long-lived (82). Beyond this particular receptor, the publication reports: Observed TCR beta diversity per million T cells fell roughly linearly with age, and a significant reduction was already apparent by age around 40. Total diversity estimates from one million sequenced T cells were considered lower bounds and underestimates. Compared with the aged group, the long-lived group had more naive CD4+ T cells, fewer expanded clones and increased TCR diversity, a pattern suggesting age selection. Observed TCR beta diversity correlated strongly with the percentage of naive T cells measured by flow cytometry. Bulk unsorted PBMC profiling prevented conclusive comparison of naive and antigen-experienced compartments. Because donor CMV infection status was unknown, age-related changes in expanded clonotypes were potentially confounded.

The method was 5' RACE. Data came from an Illumina HiSeq 2500. A second PCR of roughly 7 to 11 cycles was run with a J-beta primer mix and a sample-barcoded 5' primer. A template-switch 5' adaptor carrying 12 random nucleotides introduced a unique molecular identifier onto each TCR beta cDNA molecule. Each sample yielded at least 2.5 million CDR3-containing paired-end reads. The Mint cDNA synthesis kit, primed by a TRBC-specific oligonucleotide, was used to synthesize first-strand cDNA from all RNA. All cDNA was treated with uracil-DNA glycosylase and then went through a first 18-cycle PCR with the universal primers M1SS and BC2_uni_R. The authors processed their data as follows. For normalization, 1 million high-quality reads, each with a distinct molecular identifier, were randomly selected from each sample. Instead of being binned into consensus sequences, reads with shared molecular identifiers were discarded. MiTCR, run with a Q25 quality threshold and the strictest error-elimination algorithm, handled CDR3 identification, clonotype clustering and error correction. A nonparametric unseen species model with Euler transformation was used to estimate lower-bound total TCR beta diversity. Through fastp at Q25 and MiXCR, TCRdb rebuilt clones from the public reads, retaining in-frame beta chains. Rows with one shared CDR3 protein collapse into an entry with the most common genes and DNA. None of the V and J calls come from the authors' own analysis; TCRdb made them. A total of around 1.5 million distinct CDR3 sequences appear in this sample, approximately 59% of them only once. Of the sample, 5.5% to 8% is held by the ten largest clones.

Systemically healthy Caucasian individuals from Russia, some 38 in total and aged roughly 6 to 95 years, were included as donors. Each donor gave about 9.7 milliliters of peripheral blood, drawn into EDTA-treated Vacutainer tubes. Ficoll-Paque density-gradient centrifugation was used to isolate PBMCs, with at least 7 million obtained per sample. Trizol reagent was used to extract total RNA from PBMCs, with at least 6 micrograms per sample. For every donor, flow cytometry on a PBMC aliquot measured the percentage of naive CD45RAhigh/CD27high T cells. The table lists this clonotype with a count of one. Its target antigen remains unknown. Within one base of it there is no much larger clone, and no base qualities were kept. This sequence originates from a man aged 18-30 years in good health. The sample was blood.

At the DNA level, the sequence is TGTGCCAGCAGCCCTCAGCGGTTCTATAATTCACCCCTCCACTTT. It specifies CASSPQRFYNSPLHF. This sequence uses TRBV3-1 and TRBJ1-6; no D segment can be confidently identified. In the germline V gene (reference sequence), CDR1 corresponds to LGHDT and CDR2 to YNNKEL. Deletion took 4 bases off V and 3 bases off J, with a span of 10 bases between the germline ends. From the cysteine through the phenylalanine, the CDR3 covers 15 amino acids. The CDR3 DNA has 45 bases and is translated from base 1.